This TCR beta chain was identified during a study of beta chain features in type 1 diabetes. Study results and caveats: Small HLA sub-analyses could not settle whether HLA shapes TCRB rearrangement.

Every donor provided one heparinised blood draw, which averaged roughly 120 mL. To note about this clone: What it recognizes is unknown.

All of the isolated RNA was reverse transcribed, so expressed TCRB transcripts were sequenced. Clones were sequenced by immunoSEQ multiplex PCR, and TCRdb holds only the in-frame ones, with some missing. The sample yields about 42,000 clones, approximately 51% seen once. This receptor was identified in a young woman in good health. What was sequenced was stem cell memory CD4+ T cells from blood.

The CDR3 loop reads CASSNIRAGHDYGYTF. The DNA of the CDR3 is TGTGCCAGTAGTAATATTCGGGCAGGGCATGACTATGGCTACACCTTC. This sequence joins TRBV19 and TRBJ1-2; D is perhaps TRBD1 (5 bases). Germline V CDR1 and CDR2: LNHDA, SQIVND (reference sequence). V lost 4 bases and J 3 bases, leaving 18 bases between the germline ends. The CDR3 consists of 16 residues. The full variable domain, completed using reference TRBV19 and TRBJ1-2, is DGGITQSPKYLFRKEGQNVTLSCEQNLNHDAMYWYRQDPGQGLRLIYYSQIVNDFQKGDIAEGYSVSREKKESFPLTVTSAQKNPTAFYLCASSNIRAGHDYGYTFGSGTRLTVV.